This TCR beta chain stems from a study of blood T cell repertoires in COVID-19 (dated by TCRdb to 2020 to 2021). Notes on the research overall: Samples from collaborators originated in the United States, Italy and Spain and spanned both the acute and convalescent phases of COVID-19. The prospective study material was composed of cDNA or gDNA derived from T cells, B-cell-depleted T cells, or PBMCs. The dataset comprised deeply sampled blood TCRbeta repertoires from subjects exposed to, actively infected with, or recovered from COVID-19. Nearly every sample came with metadata listing a de-identified subject ID, COVID-19 status, age in years and sex. HLA class I and class II types, where available, came from metadata supplied by the sample provider rather than from assay-based typing. The samples were drawn from the first 160 participants of the ongoing ImmuneRACE study and from 1,254 subjects provided by 6 global collaborators. The repertoires were made available in a free public database intended to serve as a resource for research on the immune response to SARS-CoV-2. The study at large found these results: The quantity of clinical and demographic metadata differed by source and by participant and was supplied without curation.

TCRbeta CDR3 regions were amplified from genomic DNA using the immunoSEQ Assay, a bias-controlled multiplex PCR. The authors' pipeline ran thus. Within the assay, amplification of reference gene primers was used to estimate how many nucleated cells each sample contained. Sequence reads were collapsed and filtered to measure the absolute abundance of every unique TCRbeta CDR3 rearrangement. Productive Simpson clonality was computed per sample as the square root of Simpson's diversity index over productive rearrangements. TCRdb obtained this table from immuneACCESS and retained in-frame rearrangements with V and J assigned. These tables miss some clones; where compared with another copy, unresolved V genes account for less than half of the shortfall, and the remainder is unexplained. The V and J calls and the clone size are those of that table, but D and trimming were determined from the DNA. Here the sample has some 81,000 clones; less than 95% occur a single time. Of the sample, around 1% is held by the ten largest clones.

Whole blood was collected in K2EDTA tubes by collaborating institutions according to the institutions' own protocols. Collaborator samples were shipped for TCRbeta analysis as frozen whole blood, isolated PBMCs, or DNA extracted from either sample type. From a lookup of the germline V gene, CDR1 and CDR2 are MDHEN and SYDVKM. The CDR3 measures 17 amino acids from cysteine to phenylalanine. Only the CDR3 DNA is retained, 51 bases long and in frame from the first base. Ends trimmed: V by 5 bases, J by 4 bases; bases unmatched to a gene: 7. This clone was seen just once. There is no known antigen for this receptor. Base qualities are not provided; no much larger clone lies one nucleotide away.

This clonotype was obtained from a woman in her 50s in a cohort sampled during active COVID-19. The sample taken for sequencing was peripheral blood. The chain joins TRBV28 to TRBJ1-6; a stretch of 11 junction bases matches TRBD1. The CDR3 region: CASSRGQGAGYNSPLHF. The base sequence is TGTGCCAGCAGTCGTGGACAGGGGGCAGGATATAATTCACCCCTCCACTTT.